Below, 10 T cell receptor beta chains from the same sample are listed, as sequenced in a study. The TRBV12-4/TRBJ1-2 clonotypes were amplified using barcode primers with ligated adaptors. MiXCR, applied by TCRdb to the multiplex PCR reads, yields one record per CDR3 protein. The sample records several hundred distinct CDR3 sequences, less than 25% being singletons. What was sequenced was memory CD4+ T cells sorted from blood. Stated subset: memory CD4+ T cells, CD4+CD45RO+CD25-. The source is a female donor with breast cancer.

By sample share, this clonotype is large. This chain links TRBV12-3 or TRBV12-4 with TRBJ1-2; a possible D gene is TRBD1 (6 bases). CDR3 length: 11 amino acids. Trimming shortened V by 4 bases and J by 6 bases, and 6 bases separated the two germline ends. CDR3 nucleotides: TGTGCCAGCAGTTCAGGGGATGGCTACACCTTC. Amino acids: CASSSGDGYTF.

This clonotype rates as large. The chain joins TRBV12-3 or TRBV12-4 to TRBJ1-2; 8 bases align to TRBD1. With V trimmed by 3 bases and J by 2 bases, 5 bases remained unmatched. The CDR3 totals 15 residues. The CDR3 nucleotides read TGTGCCAGCAGTTTTCTACGACAGGGGAACTATGGCTACACCTTC. Its translation is CASSFLRQGNYGYTF.

Judged by abundance, this clonotype is large. The chain combines TRBV12-3 or TRBV12-4 with TRBJ1-2, with 8 bases aligning to TRBD1. After removal of 5 bases from V and 1 base from J, the junction contained 3 bases not matched to a gene. The CDR3 is made up of 14 amino acids. The chain's CDR3 is CASSPGQGNYGYTF. CDR3 nucleotide sequence: TGTGCCAGCAGTCCTGGACAGGGTAACTATGGCTACACCTTC.

J is TRBJ1-2 and V is TRBV12-3 or TRBV12-4; 8 nucleotides match TRBD1. V was clipped by 6 bases and J by 3 bases; unmatched bases: 6. The CDR3 covers 14 residues. CDR3 amino acids: CASSPDRAYYGYTF. The DNA of the CDR3 is TGTGCCAGCAGCCCGGACAGGGCTTACTATGGCTACACCTTC.

This clonotype is labeled medium-sized (0.01 to 0.1%). The chain couples TRBV12-3 or TRBV12-4 to TRBJ1-2; D not certain. Trimming removed 6 bases at V and 0 bases at J, with 8 bases between. This CDR3 spans 13 amino acids. The CDR3 bases are TGTGCCAGCAGCCAGACGACTAACTATGGCTACACCTTC. Protein product: CASSQTTNYGYTF.

This clonotype is large. The chain carries TRBV12-3 or TRBV12-4 and TRBJ1-2; D possibly corresponds to TRBD1 (5 bases). V was clipped by 2 bases and J by 4 bases, with 8 bases between them. The length of the CDR3 is 13 residues. The CDR3 nucleotides read TGTGCCAGCAGTTTAACAGGCTTCTATGGCTACACCTTC. Translating gives CASSLTGFYGYTF.

This clonotype was observed a single time. This chain joins TRBV12-3 or TRBV12-4 and TRBJ1-2; D gene unclear. This CDR3 region has 14 residues. V lost 3 bases and J lost 4, with 12 bases in between. The CDR3 loop reads CASSLSGEVYGYTF. DNA for the CDR3: TGTGCCAGCAGTTTGAGCGGCGAGGTCTATGGCTACACCTTC.

This clonotype counts as large. The CDR3 is CASSIRVNGYTF. DNA for the CDR3: TGTGCCAGCAGTATCAGGGTTAATGGCTACACCTTC. The chain uses TRBV12-3 or TRBV12-4 and TRBJ1-2; maybe TRBD1 (5 bases). The CDR3 spans 12 residues. The V end was cut by 5 bases, the J end by 6 bases, with 10 bases between.

This clonotype was seen a handful of times. V is TRBV12-3 or TRBV12-4 and J is TRBJ1-2; unclear D gene. This CDR3 comprises 15 residues. V lost 5 bases, J lost 0 bases, and 13 bases lay in between. The CDR3 sequence: CASSVLATPNYGYTF. The CDR3 region has the DNA TGTGCCAGCAGTGTACTTGCAACTCCTAACTATGGCTACACCTTC.

Sample share makes this clonotype large (0.1 to 1%). The chain carries TRBV12-3 or TRBV12-4 and TRBJ1-2, with D unclear. The CDR3 runs to 17 residues. Trimming pared 7 bases from V and 0 bases from J, leaving 21 bases between. Here the CDR3 DNA reads TGTGCCAGCATCTCCCTGCGGGGTGCACTAGCTAACTATGGCTACACCTTC. It yields the protein CASISLRGALANYGYTF.